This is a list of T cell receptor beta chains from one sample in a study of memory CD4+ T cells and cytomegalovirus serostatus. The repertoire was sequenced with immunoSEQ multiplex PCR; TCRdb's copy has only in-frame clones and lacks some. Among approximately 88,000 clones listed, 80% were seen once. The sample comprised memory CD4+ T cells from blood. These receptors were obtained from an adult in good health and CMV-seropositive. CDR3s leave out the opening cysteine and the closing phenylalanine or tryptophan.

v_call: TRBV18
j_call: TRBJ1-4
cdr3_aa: ASSPRTGRNEKLF

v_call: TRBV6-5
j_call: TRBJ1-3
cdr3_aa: ASTLMAGNTIY

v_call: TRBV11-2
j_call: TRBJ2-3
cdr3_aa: ASSPIQGSTDTQY

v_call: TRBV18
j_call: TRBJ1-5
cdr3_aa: ASSPPRSNQPQH

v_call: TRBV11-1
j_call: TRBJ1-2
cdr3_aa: ASSLASDGSYGYT

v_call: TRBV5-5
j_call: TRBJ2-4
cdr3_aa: ASSLTAAIAGGLGNIQY

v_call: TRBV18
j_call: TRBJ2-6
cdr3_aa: ASSLRTIQGRGANVLT

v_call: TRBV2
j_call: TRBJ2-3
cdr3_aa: ASSASGGVGGTQY

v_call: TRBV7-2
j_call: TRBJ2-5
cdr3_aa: ASSLGRGYVETQY

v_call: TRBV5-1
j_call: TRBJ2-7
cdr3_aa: ASRSIGLAGGEQY

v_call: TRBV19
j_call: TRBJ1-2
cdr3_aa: ASSPSGTTYGYT

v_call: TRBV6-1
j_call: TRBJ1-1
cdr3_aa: ASSGRLGTEAF